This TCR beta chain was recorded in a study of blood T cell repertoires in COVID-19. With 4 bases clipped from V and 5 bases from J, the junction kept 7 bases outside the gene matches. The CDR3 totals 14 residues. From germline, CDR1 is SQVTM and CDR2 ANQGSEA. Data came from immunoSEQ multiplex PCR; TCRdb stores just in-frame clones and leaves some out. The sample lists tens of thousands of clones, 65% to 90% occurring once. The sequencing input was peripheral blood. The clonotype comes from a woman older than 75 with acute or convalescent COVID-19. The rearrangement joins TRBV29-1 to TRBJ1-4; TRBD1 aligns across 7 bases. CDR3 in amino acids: CSVGPGQKNEKLFF. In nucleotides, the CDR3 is TGCAGCGTTGGACCGGGACAGAAAAATGAAAAACTGTTTTTT.